This TCR beta chain stems from a study of blood T cells in healthy people across ages (dated by TCRdb to 2013 to 2016). General notes on the study: In model experiments, template switching captured roughly one uniquely barcoded TCR beta cDNA molecule for every two T cells. The study measured age-related changes in TCR beta repertoire diversity using deep sequencing normalized with unique cDNA molecular identifiers. The donors were divided into four age groups: young (average around 16 years), middle-aged (over 35), aged (approximately 64) and long-lived (82). To avoid experimental bias, donors of different ages were distributed randomly across sequencing lanes. The study analyzed two additional independent replicas of 1 million unique cDNA reads from the same blood draw for two donors, one aged 18 to 30 and one aged 80 or older. The paper's findings and limits, for the study overall: Donor CMV infection status was unknown, potentially confounding age-related changes in expanded clonotypes. There was a strong correlation between observed TCR beta diversity and the percentage of naive T cells measured by flow cytometry. Compared with the aged group, more naive CD4+ T cells, fewer expanded clones and increased TCR diversity were shown by the long-lived group, suggesting age selection. As age increased, observed TCR beta diversity per million T cells dropped in a roughly linear way, and a significant reduction was already evident by age 40. Bulk unsorted PBMC profiling prevented conclusive comparison of naive and antigen-experienced compartments. Total diversity estimates from one million sequenced T cells were considered lower bounds and underestimates.

Donors were around 37 systemically healthy Caucasian individuals from Russia aged roughly 6 to 90 years. Each donor gave around 9.8 milliliters of peripheral blood, collected into EDTA-treated Vacutainer tubes. PBMCs were isolated by Ficoll-Paque density-gradient centrifugation, with at least 6 million obtained per sample. Total RNA was extracted from PBMCs with Trizol reagent, with at least 5 micrograms obtained per sample. For every donor, an aliquot of PBMCs went through flow cytometry to measure the percentages of naive CD45RAhigh/CD27high T cells. Libraries were constructed by 5' RACE. The instrument was an Illumina HiSeq 2500. A second PCR of roughly 7 to 11 cycles was performed with a sample-barcoded 5' primer and a J-beta primer mix. A unique molecular identifier was introduced onto each TCR beta cDNA molecule by a template-switch 5' adaptor carrying 12 random nucleotides. At least 2.5 million CDR3-containing paired-end reads were obtained from each sample. First-strand cDNA synthesis was performed from all RNA using the Mint cDNA synthesis kit, with priming by a TRBC-specific oligonucleotide. Following uracil-DNA glycosylase treatment, a first 18-cycle PCR with universal primers M1SS and BC2_uni_R was performed on all cDNA. Regarding the original processing steps: Normalization of each sample was performed by random selection of 1 million high-quality reads, each carrying a distinct molecular identifier. Reads with shared molecular identifiers were discarded instead of being binned into consensus sequences. MiTCR, with a Q25 quality threshold and the strictest error-elimination algorithm, was used for CDR3 identification, clonotype clustering and error correction. Lower-bound total TCR beta diversity was estimated with a nonparametric unseen species model using Euler transformation. Using fastp at Q25 and MiXCR, TCRdb reprocessed the public reads and kept productive beta chains. CDR3 protein sequences are deduplicated, and each keeps its most common genes and DNA. These V and J calls derive from TCRdb rather than the authors' analysis. The sample table shows about 620,000 distinct CDR3 sequences, and over 20% are seen once. The top ten clonotypes cover roughly 3.7% of the sample.

CDR3 length: 17 amino acids, cysteine to phenylalanine. The read is trimmed to its CDR3 DNA, 51 bases read in frame from base 1. CDR1 and CDR2, per the germline V gene (reference sequence), are LGHDT and YNNKEL. This clonotype has more than one count but fewer than ten. The antigen it binds to is not known. No base quality values were provided; no much bigger clone lies one nucleotide off. The origin of this receptor is a man aged 65 to 85 in good health. The V and J genes are TRBV3-1 and TRBJ2-1, and TRBD2 aligns with 11 junction nucleotides. The J call is uncertain, as TRBJ2-7 better fits the DNA end. Sequenced: blood. The CDR3 amino acid sequence is: CASSPPGTSGTPYEQYF. In nucleotides, the sequence is TGTGCCAGCAGCCCTCCCGGGACTAGCGGAACCCCCTACGAGCAGTACTTC.